The T cell receptor beta chain described here comes from a study of lymphopenia after photon versus proton radiotherapy. Note on this clone: Its matching antigen is unknown.

Here immunoSEQ multiplex PCR was the method, and the copy in TCRdb shows in-frame clones only, minus some. The sample lists around 59,000 clones, 84% occurring once. The length of the CDR3 is 15 residues. V was pared by 8 bases and J by 1 base, with 5 bases of the junction left unmatched. The germline V gene has CDR1 MGHRA and CDR2 YSYEKL. Whole-study results and caveats: Under photons, naive T cells and diversity fell while effector/memory populations rose.

The starting material was peripheral blood, obtained from a patient treated with proton-based radiotherapy. V is TRBV4-1 and J is TRBJ2-2; 9 positions match TRBD2. The TCR comes from a man in his 60s with pancreatic cancer. CDR3 protein: CASGIAGVNTGELFF. The DNA for the CDR3 is TGCGCCAGCGGGATAGCGGGGGTGAACACCGGGGAGCTGTTTTTT.